This T cell receptor beta chain comes out of a study of control samples from healthy donors and cancer patients. Assay used: immunoSEQ multiplex PCR; TCRdb lists only in-frame clones, some missing. This sample has approximately 94,000 clones; roughly 83% occur once, and the top ten carry about 38%. J was trimmed by 0 bases and V by 4 bases; bases with no gene match: 3. This CDR3 spans 16 amino acids. Per the germline V gene, CDR1 is MNHEY and CDR2 is SVGEGT. The receptor was isolated from a man in his 70s with lung cancer. The V and J genes are TRBV6-2 or TRBV6-3 and TRBJ2-3; 11 bases map to TRBD2. Sequencing input: PBMCs. The CDR3 spells CASSLRLAGSTDTQYF. The DNA for the CDR3 is TGTGCCAGCAGTTTACGACTAGCGGGAAGCACAGATACGCAGTATTTT.